The present TCR beta chain was sequenced within a study of shared clonotypes between healthy human individuals (dated by TCRdb to 2020 to 2021). Regarding the research as a whole: Three men and a couple of women, aged 18 to 49 years, made up the cohort. For each donor, CD4 naive and CD4 memory were each run on three plates, CD8 naive on two plates, and CD8 memory on one plate. To estimate repertoire size and how much clonotypes are shared between individuals, the study performed deep sequencing of blood TCR repertoires from a few healthy adults. To increase sequencing depth and limit assay-specific biases, TCR repertoire library preparation and sequencing were carried out by different laboratories using diverse techniques. Leukapheresis yielded between about 0.94 and 8.9 billion PBMCs per donor.

The research as a whole found: Incomplete sequencing was indicated by rarefaction of sorted-subset datasets, despite the large sequencing depth. Compared with non-shared clonotypes, clonotypes shared by all four sorted-subset donors had higher generation probabilities. Sharing across several donors was observed for 5% to 6.5% of naive CD4, 3% to 4% of naive CD8, 2% to 2.5% of memory CD4, and over 0.3% of memory CD8 clonotypes. The small number of donors limited the genetic and exposure-history diversity represented. Pairwise subsampling indicated that sequencing depth was expected to affect the degree of clonotype sharing among donors. Naive subsets generally had larger estimated clonotype richness than memory subsets did. Sampling was limited to blood, and TCR repertoires in tissue likely differ from TCR repertoires in blood.

Healthy HIV-negative adults with no recently reported acute infections or vaccinations were included as donors. Every donor was a Caucasian adult living in Nashville, Tennessee, USA. CD4+ T cells were enriched by magnetic negative selection; naive cells were then positively selected on CD45RA, and the negative fraction formed the memory subset. After blood collection by leukapheresis, PBMCs were isolated using Ficoll-Histopaque density gradient centrifugation and then cryopreserved in the vapor phase of liquid nitrogen. Analytical flow cytometry was used to check the purity and quantity of each magnetically sorted T cell population. From each sorted fraction, genomic DNA was isolated and quantified by UV absorbance on a Nanodrop 2000c. On this clone: This receptor's antigen is unknown. It has no much larger one-base neighbor in the sample; base qualities were not kept.

Using the deep immunoSEQ assay, multiplex PCR amplified TCR CDR3 regions from genomic DNA. For each cell subset, the extracted genomic DNA was distributed evenly across all wells of several immunoSEQ 96-well plates, and each plate served as one replicate. Each replicate PCR for sorted subsets received about 180 ng genomic DNA, equal to 28,000 or so T cell genomes. Purified libraries were measured with a Qubit 3.0 fluorometer, size-checked on a Bioanalyzer 2100, and measured again with the KAPA Library Quantification kit. Every immunoSEQ 96-well plate was sequenced on a dedicated single-read 150-cycle Illumina NextSeq 550 flow cell. The paper's processing steps were these. The immunoSEQ output contained only junctional sequences without quality scores, so filtering could not match that applied to full-length reads. To assign V/J genes and CDR3, sequences were annotated against IMGT germline references using PyIR, a Python wrapper for IgBLAST v1.9. Any read was removed if the V/J assignment was weak (E-value above 1e-6), the CDR3 was missing, or the read contained stop codons, out-of-frame junctions, or ambiguous translated residues. V3J clonotypes were defined as sequences sharing an identical inferred V gene, J gene, and CDR3 amino acid sequence. Percentage overlap between repertoires was calculated by dividing the number of shared unique clonotypes by the size of the smaller repertoire. Repertoire richness was assessed with RTK rarefaction, the Chao1 estimator, and Recon v2.1 estimates of unobserved clonotypes. For all TCRbeta clonotypes obtained by the gDNA method from four donors, generation probabilities were computed with OLGA. TCRdb took over this immuneACCESS table, retaining in-frame rearrangements with V and J assigned. Such tables are incomplete; in checked studies, under half of the missing clones stem from an unresolved V gene, and the remainder is unexplained. The D gene and trimming were derived from the DNA, and the V and J assignments and clone size from that table. Present in this sample are around 2,000,000 clones, 95% of which were seen just once. 0.13% of the sample is held by the ten biggest clonotypes.

The receptor comes from a man between 18 and 29 years old in good health. Sequenced: naive CD4+ T cells sorted from blood. Taken with the paper, the label for cell subset or site translates to: CD45RA+ positively selected.

The CDR3: CASSSMTGRQPQHF. The bases are TGTGCCAGCAGCTCGATGACAGGGCGTCAGCCCCAGCATTTT. The V gene is TRBV7-2 and the J gene is TRBJ1-5, and TRBD1 matches 7 of the central bases. The CDR3 holds 14 amino acids from the cysteine to the phenylalanine. The only DNA kept is the CDR3, 42 bases in frame from the first base. CDR1 and CDR2 are drawn from the germline V gene: SGHTA, FQGNSA. Here V drops 4 bases and J drops 6 bases, and the junction holds 6 bases not matched to any gene.